This T cell receptor beta chain was profiled in a study of cytotoxic CD8 clonotypes in ibrutinib-treated CLL. A single count supports this clone. V gave up 4 bases and J gave up 2 bases, with 8 bases separating them. Germline lookup yields CDR1 SGHRS and CDR2 YFSETQ. This CDR3 region has 13 residues. Profiled with immunoSEQ multiplex PCR; TCRdb holds only in-frame clones, not every one. This sample has about 300,000 clones; roughly 70% occur once, and the top ten carry 6% to 6.5%. The sample in question was PBMCs, obtained after 36 months of ibrutinib treatment. This TCR was recovered from a human donor with chronic lymphocytic leukemia. V and J are TRBV5-1 and TRBJ2-3, with no clear D. The CDR3 spells CASSRKPTDTQYF. The DNA of the CDR3 is TGCGCCAGCAGCCGGAAGCCCACAGATACGCAGTATTTT.